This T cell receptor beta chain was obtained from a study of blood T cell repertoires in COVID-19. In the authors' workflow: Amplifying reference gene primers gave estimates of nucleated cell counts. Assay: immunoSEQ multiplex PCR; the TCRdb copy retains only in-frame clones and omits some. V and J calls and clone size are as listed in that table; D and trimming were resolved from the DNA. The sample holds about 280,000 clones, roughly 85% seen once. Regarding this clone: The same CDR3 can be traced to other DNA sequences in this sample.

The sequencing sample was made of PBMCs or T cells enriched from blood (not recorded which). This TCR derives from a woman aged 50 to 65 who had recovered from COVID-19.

The CDR3 here is CASRLGLAGEQYF. In nucleotides, the CDR3 is TGTGCCAGCCGCTTGGGACTAGCGGGAGAGCAGTACTTC. The gene calls are TRBV6-5 and TRBJ2-7; 13 bases match TRBD2. J was trimmed by 7 bases and V by 8 bases; bases with no gene match: 5. Germline lookup yields CDR1 MNHEY and CDR2 SVGAGI. The CDR3 loop spans 13 amino acids.